This T cell receptor beta chain is from a study of blood T cell repertoires in COVID-19. Study context: Some COVID-19 samples were acute and others convalescent; all came from the United States, Italy and Spain. T cells, B-cell-depleted T cells, or PBMCs supplied cDNA or gDNA.

Germline V gives CDR1 SGHRS, CDR2 YFSETQ. This CDR3 region has 15 residues. V was pared by 2 bases and J by 0 bases, with 10 bases between. Under the authors' procedure: Amplification of reference gene primers provided the estimated nucleated cell counts. The repertoire was sequenced with immunoSEQ multiplex PCR; TCRdb's copy has only in-frame clones and lacks some. The V and J calls and clone size were taken over from that table, and D and trimming were inferred from the DNA. This sample has under 250,000 clones, with roughly 82% found just once. The gene calls are TRBV5-1 and TRBJ2-3; D not certain. The sample consisted of peripheral blood. This TCR was sampled from a woman in her 70s with acute or convalescent COVID-19. The DNA of the CDR3 is TGCGCCAGCAGCTTCAAATTGGAGAGCACAGATACGCAGTATTTT. This sequence encodes CASSFKLESTDTQYF.